One sample yielded the 13 T cell receptor beta chains listed below, sequenced in a study of T cell responses to AZD1222 COVID-19 vaccine. The repertoire was sequenced with immunoSEQ multiplex PCR; TCRdb's copy has only in-frame clones and lacks some. The data show tens of thousands of clones, approximately 83% seen once. Sequencing used peripheral blood, obtained on day 0 of AZD1222 vaccination. These receptors were obtained from an adult in good health.

This chain connects TRBV5-1 to TRBJ1-5; 7 nucleotides match TRBD1. V trimming: 4 bases; J trimming: 6 bases; junction bases outside the gene matches: 7. The germline gives CDR1 SGHRS, CDR2 YFSETQ. The CDR3 extends over 14 amino acids. The CDR3 spells CASSPGQAGQPQHF. In DNA, the CDR3 is TGCGCCAGCAGCCCCGGACAGGCTGGTCAGCCCCAGCATTTT. Filled out from reference TRBV5-1 and TRBJ1-5, the complete variable domain reads KAGVTQTPRYLIKTRGQQVTLSCSPISGHRSVSWYQQTPGQGLQFLFEYFSETQRNKGNFPGRFSGRQFSNSRSEMNVSTLELGDSALYLCASSPGQAGQPQHFGDGTRLSIL.

The J gene is TRBJ1-5, the V gene TRBV18, with 7 bases matching TRBD1. Germline V gives CDR1 KGHSH, CDR2 LQKENI. J was trimmed by 5 bases and V by 6 bases; bases with no gene match: 10. The CDR3 sequence is 15 residues long. CDR3 residues: CASSHYRGQDQPQHF. Written as DNA, the CDR3 is TGTGCCAGCTCCCATTACAGGGGACAAGATCAGCCCCAGCATTTT. The complete variable domain, with remaining parts taken from reference TRBV18 and TRBJ1-5, reads NAGVMQNPRHLVRRRGQEARLRCSPMKGHSHVYWYRQLPEEGLKFMVYLQKENIIDESGMPKERFSAEFPKEGPSILRIQQVVRGDSAAYFCASSHYRGQDQPQHFGDGTRLSIL.

The rearrangement uses TRBV6-5 and TRBJ1-2, with 7 bases lining up with TRBD1. The CDR3 is 13 residues long. Germline values: CDR1 MNHEY, CDR2 SVGAGI. V dropped 6 bases and J dropped 12; count of bases not matched to a gene: 13. The CDR3 DNA sequence: TGTGCCAGCAGCCAGCCCGGGACAGTTATCCACACCTTC. Its protein is CASSQPGTVIHTF.

The chain couples TRBV14 to TRBJ1-1; D remains unclear. This CDR3 comprises 17 residues. V shed 0 bases and J shed 2 bases, with 16 bases lying between them. Germline-derived CDR1 and CDR2 are SGHDN and FVKESK. CDR3 sequence reads: CASSQDVAALLNTEAFF. DNA for the CDR3: TGTGCCAGCAGCCAAGACGTGGCAGCTCTCCTTAACACTGAAGCTTTCTTT.

The chain carries TRBV6-5 and TRBJ1-2; possibly TRBD1 for D (5 bases). Trimming left V 6 bases short and J 4 bases short, with 12 bases between. Germline V gene data show CDR1 as MNHEY and CDR2 as SVGAGI. The CDR3 is made up of 13 amino acids. CDR3 nucleotides: TGTGCCAGCAGCCGAAGGGGTGGCTATGGCTACACCTTC. This encodes CASSRRGGYGYTF.

The chain recombines TRBV7-9 with TRBJ2-7, with 9 bases aligning to TRBD2. Trimming cost V 6 bases and J 3 bases; bases outside gene matches: 9. The germline CDR1 and CDR2 sequences are SEHNR and FQNEAQ (reference sequence). This CDR3 contains 15 residues. The CDR3: CASSRGGDTLYEQYF. In DNA, the CDR3 is TGTGCCAGCAGTCGCGGGGGGGACACCCTCTACGAGCAGTACTTC.

This sequence joins TRBV5-1 and TRBJ2-1; 7 positions agree with TRBD2. V gave up 3 bases and J gave up 4 bases; unmatched junction bases: 7. In germline, CDR1 is SGHRS, CDR2 YFSETQ. This CDR3 comprises 15 residues. The CDR3 here is CASSSGLVGYNEQFF. In nucleotides, the CDR3 is TGCGCCAGCAGCTCAGGACTAGTCGGGTACAATGAGCAGTTCTTC.

CDR3 coding DNA: TGTGCCAGCAGGATCAGGGGGCTACAAGAGACCCAGTACTTC. This sequence encodes CASRIRGLQETQYF. J is TRBJ2-5 and V is TRBV27, with 8 bases aligning to TRBD1. The CDR3 loop spans 14 amino acids. Germline V gene lookup returns CDR1 MNHEY and CDR2 SMNVEV (reference sequence). J gave up 2 bases and V 6 bases, and 5 bases lay outside the gene matches.

The chain links TRBV19 to TRBJ2-3, with no clear D. V was pared by 3 bases and J by 3 bases, with 19 bases between. CDR1 is LNHDA, CDR2 SQIVND, per germline (reference sequence). This CDR3 has 17 residues. CDR3 in amino acids: CASSIDRASLGTDTQYF. The CDR3 DNA sequence: TGTGCCAGTAGTATCGACCGGGCCTCTCTAGGGACAGATACGCAGTATTTT.

This clone was found a few times. This chain connects TRBV14 to TRBJ1-4; TRBD1 aligns across 9 bases. The CDR3 is 12 residues long. V gave up 8 bases and J gave up 8 bases; unmatched junction bases: 3. In germline, CDR1 is SGHDN, CDR2 FVKESK. CDR3 sequence reads: CASGQGSEKLFF. CDR3 nucleotide sequence: TGTGCCAGCGGACAGGGGAGCGAAAAACTGTTTTTT.

The V and J genes are TRBV5-4 and TRBJ2-7; no clear D. Germline CDR1 and CDR2: SGHNT and YYREEE (reference sequence). V was pared by 4 bases and J by 1 base, with 9 bases between. The CDR3 is 13 residues long. DNA for the CDR3: TGTGCCAGCAGCCGGACGGCATCCTACGAGCAGTACTTC. The encoded protein is CASSRTASYEQYF. Looking up the rest from reference TRBV5-4 and TRBJ2-7 gives the full variable domain: ETGVTQSPTHLIKTRGQQVTLRCSSQSGHNTVSWYQQALGQGPQFIFQYYREEENGRGNFPPRFSGLQFPNYSSELNVNALELDDSALYLCASSRTASYEQYFGPGTRLTVT.

This chain joins TRBV19 and TRBJ1-1; D not resolved. The germline CDR1 and CDR2 sequences are LNHDA and SQIVND (reference sequence). The ends were cut back, 10 bases at V and 6 bases at J, with 18 bases in the middle. There are 13 residues in the CDR3. CDR3 in amino acids: CATLHTDGSEAFF. CDR3 sequence (DNA): TGTGCCACACTTCACACCGACGGCTCTGAAGCTTTCTTT.

The rearrangement links TRBV9 to TRBJ2-3, with TRBD2 matching 9 bases. Trimming took 4 bases from V and 1 from J; bases not matched to a gene: 10. Germline-derived CDR1 and CDR2 are SGDLS and YYNGEE. The CDR3 has 17 residues. The CDR3, as DNA: TGTGCCAGCAGCCCCCGTGGGCAGCGGGGGGGCACAGATACGCAGTATTTT. Residues: CASSPRGQRGGTDTQYF.